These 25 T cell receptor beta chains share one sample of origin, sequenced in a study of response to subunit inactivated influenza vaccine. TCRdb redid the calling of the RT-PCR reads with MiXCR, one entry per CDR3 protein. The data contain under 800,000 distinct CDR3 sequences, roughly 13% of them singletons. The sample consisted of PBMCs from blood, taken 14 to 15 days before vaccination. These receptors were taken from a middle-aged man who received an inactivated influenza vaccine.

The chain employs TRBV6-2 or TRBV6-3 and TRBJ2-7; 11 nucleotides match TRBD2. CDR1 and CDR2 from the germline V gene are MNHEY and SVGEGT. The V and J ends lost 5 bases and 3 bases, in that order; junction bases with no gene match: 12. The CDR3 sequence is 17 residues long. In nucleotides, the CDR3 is TGTGCCAGCAGTCCCCCGGAGTCTAGCGGGAGGATCTACGAGCAGTACTTC. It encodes CASSPPESSGRIYEQYF.

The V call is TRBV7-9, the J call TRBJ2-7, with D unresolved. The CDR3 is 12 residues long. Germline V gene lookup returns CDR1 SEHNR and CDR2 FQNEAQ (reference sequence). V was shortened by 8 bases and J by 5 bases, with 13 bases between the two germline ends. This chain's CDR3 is CASSLDLNEQYF. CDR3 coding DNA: TGTGCCAGCTCTCTAGACTTGAACGAGCAGTACTTC.

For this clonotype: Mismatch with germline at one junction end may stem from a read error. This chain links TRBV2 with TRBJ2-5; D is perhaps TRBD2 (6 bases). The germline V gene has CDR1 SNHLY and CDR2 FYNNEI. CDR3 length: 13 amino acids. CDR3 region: CASKFSPGGPPPF. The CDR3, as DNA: TGTGCCAGCAAGTTTAGCCCCGGGGGTCCCCCCCCCTTC.

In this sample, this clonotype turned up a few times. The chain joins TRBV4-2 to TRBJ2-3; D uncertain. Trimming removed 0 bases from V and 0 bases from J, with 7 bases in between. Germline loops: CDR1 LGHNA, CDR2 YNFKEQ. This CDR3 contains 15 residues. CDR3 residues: CASSQDGSSTDTQYF. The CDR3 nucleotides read TGTGCCAGCAGCCAAGATGGATCTAGCACAGATACGCAGTATTTT.

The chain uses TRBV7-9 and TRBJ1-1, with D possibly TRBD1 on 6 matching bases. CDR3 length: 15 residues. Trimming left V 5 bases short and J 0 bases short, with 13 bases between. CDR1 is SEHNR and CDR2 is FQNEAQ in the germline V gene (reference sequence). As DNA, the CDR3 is TGTGCCAGCAGCGCACTGCGGGGGCTGAACACTGAAGCTTTCTTT. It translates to CASSALRGLNTEAFF.

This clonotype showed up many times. The CDR3 bases are TGTGCCAGCATCCCTCGGCGTACCACAGATACGCAGTATTTT. This gives the protein CASIPRRTTDTQYF. This sequence joins TRBV6-2 or TRBV6-3 and TRBJ2-3; D not certain. V lost 7 bases and J 2 bases, leaving 13 bases between the germline ends. The CDR3 sequence is 14 residues long. The V gene's germline CDR1 is MNHEY and CDR2 SVGEGT.

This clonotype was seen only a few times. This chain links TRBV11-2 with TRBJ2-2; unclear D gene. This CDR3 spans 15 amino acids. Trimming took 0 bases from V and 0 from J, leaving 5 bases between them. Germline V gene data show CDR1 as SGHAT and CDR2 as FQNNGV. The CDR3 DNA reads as TGTGCCAGCAGCTTAGAGCGGACGAACACCGGGGAGCTGTTTTTT. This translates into CASSLERTNTGELFF.

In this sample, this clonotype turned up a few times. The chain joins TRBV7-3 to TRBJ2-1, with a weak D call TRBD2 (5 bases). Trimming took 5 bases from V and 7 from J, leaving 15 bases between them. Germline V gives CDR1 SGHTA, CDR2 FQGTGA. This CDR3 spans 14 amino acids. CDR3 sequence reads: CASSEWESKNEQFF. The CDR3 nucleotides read TGTGCCAGCAGCGAATGGGAGAGTAAGAATGAGCAGTTCTTC. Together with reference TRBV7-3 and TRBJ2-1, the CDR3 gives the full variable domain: GAGVSQTPSNKVTEKGKYVELRCDPISGHTALYWYRQSLGQGPEFLIYFQGTGAADDSGLPNDRFFAVRPEGSVSTLKIQRTERGDSAVYLCASSEWESKNEQFFGPGTRLTVL.

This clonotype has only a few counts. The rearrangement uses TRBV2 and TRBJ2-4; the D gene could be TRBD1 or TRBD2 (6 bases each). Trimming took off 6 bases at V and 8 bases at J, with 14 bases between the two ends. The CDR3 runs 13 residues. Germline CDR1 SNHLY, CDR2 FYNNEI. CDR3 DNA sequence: TGTGCCAGCAGGAGGGGGGCAGGAGACATTCAGTACTTC. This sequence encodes CASRRGAGDIQYF. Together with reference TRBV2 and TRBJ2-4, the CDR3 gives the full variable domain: EPEVTQTPSHQVTQMGQEVILRCVPISNHLYFYWYRQILGQKVEFLVSFYNNEISEKSEIFDDQFSVERPDGSNFTLKIRSTKLEDSAMYFCASRRGAGDIQYFGAGTRLSVL.

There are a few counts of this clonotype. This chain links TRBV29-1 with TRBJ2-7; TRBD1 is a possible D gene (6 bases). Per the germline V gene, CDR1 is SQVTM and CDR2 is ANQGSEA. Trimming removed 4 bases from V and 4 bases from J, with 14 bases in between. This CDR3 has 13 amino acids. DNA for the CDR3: TGCAGCGTTGGGGGATGGGACAAGTACGAGCAGTACTTC. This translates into CSVGGWDKYEQYF.

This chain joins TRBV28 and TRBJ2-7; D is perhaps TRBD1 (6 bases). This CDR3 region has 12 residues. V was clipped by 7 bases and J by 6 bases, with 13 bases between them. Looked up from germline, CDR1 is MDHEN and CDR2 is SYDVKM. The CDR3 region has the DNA TGTGCCAGCACGGACAGCTCCCTCGAGCAGTACTTC. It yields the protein CASTDSSLEQYF.

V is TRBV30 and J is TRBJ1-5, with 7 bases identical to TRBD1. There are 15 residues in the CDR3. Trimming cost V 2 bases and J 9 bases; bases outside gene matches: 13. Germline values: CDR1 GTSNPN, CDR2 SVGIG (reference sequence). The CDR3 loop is CAWSLDQGVRPPQHF. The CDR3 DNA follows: TGTGCCTGGAGTCTCGATCAGGGGGTTCGGCCGCCCCAGCATTTT.

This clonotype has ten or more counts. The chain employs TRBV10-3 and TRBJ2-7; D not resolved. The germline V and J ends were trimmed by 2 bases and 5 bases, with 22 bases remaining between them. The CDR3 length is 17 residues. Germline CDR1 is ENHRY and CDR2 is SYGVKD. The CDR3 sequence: CAISEQTPGLSRHEQYF. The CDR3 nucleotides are TGTGCCATCAGTGAGCAAACACCGGGCCTCTCGCGGCACGAGCAGTACTTC.

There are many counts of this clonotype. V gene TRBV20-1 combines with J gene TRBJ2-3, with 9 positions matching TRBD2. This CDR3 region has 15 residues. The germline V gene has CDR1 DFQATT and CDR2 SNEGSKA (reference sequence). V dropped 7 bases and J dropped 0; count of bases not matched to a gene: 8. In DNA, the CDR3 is TGCAGTGGGCAGCTAGCGGGATATAGCACAGATACGCAGTATTTT. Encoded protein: CSGQLAGYSTDTQYF.

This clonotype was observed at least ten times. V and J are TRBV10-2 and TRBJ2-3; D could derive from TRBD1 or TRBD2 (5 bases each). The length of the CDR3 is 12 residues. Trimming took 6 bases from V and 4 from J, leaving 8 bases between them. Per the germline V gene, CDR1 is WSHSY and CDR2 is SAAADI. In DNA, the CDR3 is TGCGCCAGCAGGGGACGTTCAGATACGCAGTATTTT. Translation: CASRGRSDTQYF.

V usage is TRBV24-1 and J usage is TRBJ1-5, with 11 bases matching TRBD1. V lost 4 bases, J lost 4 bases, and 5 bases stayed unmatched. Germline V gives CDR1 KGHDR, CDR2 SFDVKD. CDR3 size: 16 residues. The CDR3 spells CATSDPRDRGNQPQHF. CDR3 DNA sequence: TGTGCCACCAGTGACCCCCGGGACAGGGGGAATCAGCCCCAGCATTTT.

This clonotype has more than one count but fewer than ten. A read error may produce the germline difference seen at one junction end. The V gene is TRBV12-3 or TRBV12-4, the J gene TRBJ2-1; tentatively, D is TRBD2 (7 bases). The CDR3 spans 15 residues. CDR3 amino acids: CASRLGGGRDNEQFF. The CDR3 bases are TGTGCCAGCAGGTTAGGGGGGGGACGTGACAATGAGCAGTTCTTC.

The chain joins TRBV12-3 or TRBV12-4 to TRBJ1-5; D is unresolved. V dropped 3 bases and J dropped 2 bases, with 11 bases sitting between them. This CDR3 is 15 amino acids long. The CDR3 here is CASSFLGPGNQPQHF. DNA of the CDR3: TGTGCCAGCAGTTTTTTAGGGCCTGGCAATCAGCCCCAGCATTTT.

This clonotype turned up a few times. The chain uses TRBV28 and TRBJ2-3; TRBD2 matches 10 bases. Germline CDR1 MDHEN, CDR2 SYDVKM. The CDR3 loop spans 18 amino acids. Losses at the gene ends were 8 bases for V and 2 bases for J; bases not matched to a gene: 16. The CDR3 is CASSWKASGGGFTDTQYF. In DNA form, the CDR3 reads TGTGCCAGCTCCTGGAAGGCTAGCGGGGGAGGATTCACAGATACGCAGTATTTT. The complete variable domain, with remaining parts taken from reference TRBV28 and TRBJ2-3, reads DVKVTQSSRYLVKRTGEKVFLECVQDMDHENMFWYRQDPGLGLRLIYFSYDVKMKEKGDIPEGYSVSREKKERFSLILESASTNQTSMYLCASSWKASGGGFTDTQYFGPGTRLTVL.

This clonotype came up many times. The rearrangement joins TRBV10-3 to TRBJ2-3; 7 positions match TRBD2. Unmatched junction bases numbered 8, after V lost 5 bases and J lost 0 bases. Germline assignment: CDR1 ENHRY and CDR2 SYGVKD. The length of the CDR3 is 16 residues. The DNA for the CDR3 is TGTGCCATCAGTTATTCGGGCGGGGGAAGCACAGATACGCAGTATTTT. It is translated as CAISYSGGGSTDTQYF.

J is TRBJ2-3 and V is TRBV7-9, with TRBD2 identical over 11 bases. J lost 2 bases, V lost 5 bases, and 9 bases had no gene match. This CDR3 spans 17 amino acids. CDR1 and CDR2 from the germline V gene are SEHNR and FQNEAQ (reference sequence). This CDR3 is CASSVRLAGQTTDTQYF. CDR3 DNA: TGTGCCAGCAGCGTCCGACTAGCGGGGCAAACCACAGATACGCAGTATTTT.

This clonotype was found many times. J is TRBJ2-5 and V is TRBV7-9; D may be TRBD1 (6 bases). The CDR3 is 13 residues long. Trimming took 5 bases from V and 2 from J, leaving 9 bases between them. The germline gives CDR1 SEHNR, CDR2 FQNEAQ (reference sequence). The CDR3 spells CASSEDRQETQYF. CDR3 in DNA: TGTGCCAGCAGCGAGGACAGACAAGAGACCCAGTACTTC.

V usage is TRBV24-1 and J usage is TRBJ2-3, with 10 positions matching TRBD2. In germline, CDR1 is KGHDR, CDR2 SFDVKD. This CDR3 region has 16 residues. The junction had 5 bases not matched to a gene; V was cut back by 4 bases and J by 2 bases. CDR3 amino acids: CATSDAGLAHTDTQYF. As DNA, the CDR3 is TGTGCCACCAGTGACGCGGGACTAGCGCACACAGATACGCAGTATTTT.

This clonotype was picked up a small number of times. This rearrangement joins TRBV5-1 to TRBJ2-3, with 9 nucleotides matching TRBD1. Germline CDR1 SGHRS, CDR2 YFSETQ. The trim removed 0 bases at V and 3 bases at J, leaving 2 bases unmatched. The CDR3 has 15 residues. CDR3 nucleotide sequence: TGCGCCAGCAGCTTGGGGGACAGGGTGACAGATACGCAGTATTTT. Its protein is CASSLGDRVTDTQYF.

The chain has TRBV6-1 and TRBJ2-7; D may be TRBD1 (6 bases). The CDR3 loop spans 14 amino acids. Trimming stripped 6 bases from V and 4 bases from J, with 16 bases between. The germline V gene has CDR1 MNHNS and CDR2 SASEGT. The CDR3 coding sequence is TGTGCCAGCAGCCGTGGACAGTATGGGTACGAGCAGTACTTC. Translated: CASSRGQYGYEQYF.